The rows below give T cell receptor beta chains drawn from one sample of a study of cytomegalovirus exposure and HLA in healthy donors. Generated by immunoSEQ multiplex PCR, the TCRdb table keeps only in-frame clones and is missing some. The data contain fewer than 200,000 clones, about 13% of them singletons. Sequencing input: PBMCs. These TCRs come from a man aged 45 to 65 in good health and CMV-seropositive. Both conserved end residues are part of each CDR3. The D gene is left open where the match is weak. Size values are once, few and many counts, or a class for expanded clones, and some rows have none.

-	TRBV5-4	TRBD1	TRBJ1-2	CASSSPGQGFYGYTF	TGTGCCAGCAGCTCCCCGGGACAGGGGTTCTATGGCTACACCTTC
-	TRBV5-1	-	TRBJ2-5	CASSLGEKAQETQYF	TGCGCCAGCAGCTTGGGGGAGAAGGCTCAAGAGACCCAGTACTTC
-	TRBV5-6	TRBD1	TRBJ1-5	CASSLPGGKANQPQHF	TGTGCCAGCAGCTTGCCAGGGGGGAAGGCCAATCAGCCCCAGCATTTT
-	TRBV6-5	-	TRBJ1-2	CASSPRGSGGGYTF	TGTGCCAGCAGTCCTCGCGGGTCCGGCGGGGGCTACACCTTC
few	TRBV5-1	TRBD2	TRBJ2-3	CASSLTKLAGGNPDTQYF	TGCGCCAGCAGCTTAACAAAACTAGCGGGGGGGAACCCAGATACGCAGTATTTT
few	TRBV2	TRBD2	TRBJ2-1	CASRLAGGFGEQFF	TGTGCCAGCAGATTAGCGGGGGGGTTTGGTGAGCAGTTCTTC
few	TRBV4-1	TRBD2	TRBJ2-4	CASSQDPGGRDIQYF	TGCGCCAGCAGCCAAGACCCGGGGGGTAGGGACATTCAGTACTTC
few	TRBV30	-	TRBJ1-3	CAWSVVSGTNGNTIYF	TGTGCCTGGAGTGTGGTATCAGGGACTAACGGAAACACCATATATTTT
few	TRBV25-1	TRBD1	TRBJ2-5	CASSEFVGTGVETQYF	TGTGCCAGCAGTGAATTTGTTGGGACAGGGGTCGAGACCCAGTACTTC
-	TRBV29-1	-	TRBJ1-1	CSVKDSYTEAFF	TGCAGCGTAAAGGACAGTTACACTGAAGCTTTCTTT
-	TRBV28	-	TRBJ1-5	CASRNLKGSNQPQHF	TGTGCCAGCAGGAATTTAAAGGGGAGCAATCAGCCCCAGCATTTT
few	TRBV15	TRBD1	TRBJ1-6	CATRRTGFDLSGSPLHF	TGTGCCACCAGAAGGACAGGGTTCGACTTAAGTGGTTCACCCCTCCACTTT
few	TRBV6-5	-	TRBJ1-4	CASSYSSRLGEKLFF	TGTGCCAGCAGTTACTCGTCCAGGTTAGGTGAAAAACTGTTTTTT
few	TRBV7-8	TRBD1	TRBJ1-2	CASSRQGGYYGYTF	TGTGCCAGCAGTAGACAGGGTGGCTACTATGGCTACACCTTC
few	TRBV2	TRBD1	TRBJ2-5	CASSGGTGGETQYF	TGTGCCAGCAGTGGAGGGACAGGGGGAGAGACCCAGTACTTC
few	TRBV2	TRBD1	TRBJ2-2	CASSDGTGSAGELFF	TGTGCCAGCAGTGACGGGACAGGGAGCGCCGGGGAGCTGTTTTTT
few	TRBV5-1	TRBD1	TRBJ1-2	CASSLQAPGQGWFGYGYTF	TGCGCCAGCAGCTTGCAAGCTCCGGGACAGGGGTGGTTTGGCTATGGCTACACCTTC
-	TRBV7-2	TRBD1	TRBJ2-6	CASSAQGAPGANVLTF	TGTGCCAGCAGCGCACAGGGGGCGCCTGGGGCCAACGTCCTGACTTTC
few	TRBV2	-	TRBJ1-1	CASRAGTFNTEAFF	TGTGCCAGCAGGGCCGGGACATTTAACACTGAAGCTTTCTTT
-	TRBV7-9	-	TRBJ2-2	CASSEGQTTTGELFF	TGTGCCAGCAGCGAAGGCCAGACTACCACCGGGGAGCTGTTTTTT
-	TRBV9	-	TRBJ2-7	CASSVEGGTYEQYF	TGTGCCAGCAGCGTAGAGGGGGGGACCTACGAGCAGTACTTC
-	TRBV9	-	TRBJ2-5	CASSVNRVGETQYF	TGTGCCAGCAGCGTGAACAGGGTGGGGGAGACCCAGTACTTC
-	TRBV4-3	TRBD1	TRBJ2-7	CASSQEARGTYEQYF	TGCGCCAGCAGCCAAGAGGCCAGGGGGACCTACGAGCAGTACTTC
-	TRBV5-8	-	TRBJ1-1	CASTPNRLNTEAFF	TGTGCCAGCACCCCGAACAGGCTGAACACTGAAGCTTTCTTT
-	TRBV5-6	TRBD1	TRBJ1-3	CASSPTGIRDTIYF	TGTGCCAGCAGTCCGACAGGGATACGAGACACCATATATTTT
-	TRBV19	-	TRBJ1-6	CASTGHSYNSPLHF	TGTGCCAGTACTGGACACTCCTATAATTCACCCCTCCACTTT